This passage covers 31 T cell receptor beta chains from one sample sequenced in a study of T cell responses to AZD1222 COVID-19 vaccine. The protocol was immunoSEQ multiplex PCR, while the TCRdb copy is restricted to in-frame clones and leaves out a portion. This sample has 200,000 or so clones, with 85% to 95% found just once. Sequencing used peripheral blood, obtained on day 0 of AZD1222 vaccination. The receptors were sampled from an adult in good health.

The V gene is TRBV11-2, the J gene TRBJ1-4, with D possibly matching TRBD1 (5 bases). V was shortened by 5 bases and J by 3 bases, with 13 bases between the two germline ends. The CDR3 consists of 15 residues. Germline-derived CDR1 and CDR2 are SGHAT and FQNNGV. CDR3 sequence: CASSGRDGPNEKLFF. In DNA, the CDR3 is TGTGCCAGCAGCGGACGGGACGGTCCTAATGAAAAACTGTTTTTT.

The chain links TRBV24-1 to TRBJ2-1, with 7 bases that match TRBD2. CDR1 and CDR2 (germline): KGHDR, SFDVKD. V shed 9 bases, J shed 4 bases, and the junction held 11 bases outside the gene matches. The length of the CDR3 is 15 residues. The CDR3 nucleotides read TGTGCCACCCGAGGCGGGAGAGGAACTTACAATGAGCAGTTCTTC. It yields the protein CATRGGRGTYNEQFF.

The chain recombines TRBV11-1 with TRBJ2-5, with D possibly being TRBD1 or TRBD2 (5 bases each). The germline V gene has CDR1 SGHAT and CDR2 FQDESV (reference sequence). V was trimmed by 6 bases and J by 5 bases, leaving 13 bases between them. CDR3 length equals 13 residues. The CDR3 sequence is CASRTRWGETQYF. As DNA, the CDR3 is TGTGCCAGCAGAACTCGTTGGGGGGAGACCCAGTACTTC.

V usage is TRBV1 and J usage is TRBJ2-7; the DNA was not used to check the table's D call, TRBD2. TRBV1 is recorded as a pseudogene. This CDR3 region has 16 residues. The CDR3 coding sequence is TGCACCAGCAGCCTACTAGCGGGAGGGAGGTTTTACGAGCAGTACTTC. This translates into CTSSLLAGGRFYEQYF.

The chain recombines TRBV28 with TRBJ2-7; perhaps TRBD2 as D (5 bases). Germline V gene lookup returns CDR1 MDHEN and CDR2 SYDVKM. This CDR3 comprises 13 residues. V dropped 7 bases and J dropped 0 bases, with 10 bases sitting between them. CDR3 sequence (DNA): TGTGCCAGCATCCGGGGAAACTCCTACGAGCAGTACTTC. Protein: CASIRGNSYEQYF.

V gene TRBV7-3 combines with J gene TRBJ2-5; 11 bases map to TRBD2. Germline assignment: CDR1 SGHTA and CDR2 FQGTGA. The J segment lost 5 bases and the V segment lost 2 bases, leaving 4 bases of the junction unmatched. The length of the CDR3 is 15 residues. The CDR3: CASSLLAGGGETQYF. DNA for the CDR3: TGTGCCAGCAGCTTACTAGCGGGAGGCGGGGAGACCCAGTACTTC.

The rearrangement links TRBV15 to TRBJ1-1; D not certain. Trimming pared 4 bases from V and 1 base from J, leaving 13 bases between. CDR3 size: 15 residues. The germline CDR1 and CDR2 sequences are LNHNV and YYDKDF (reference sequence). The CDR3 sequence is CATSKEGAKNTEAFF. In DNA, the CDR3 is TGTGCCACCAGCAAAGAGGGAGCCAAGAACACTGAAGCTTTCTTT.

V usage is TRBV9 and J usage is TRBJ1-1; D unclear. CDR1 and CDR2 (germline): SGDLS, YYNGEE. This CDR3 has 16 amino acids. Trimming took 2 bases from V and 4 from J, leaving 18 bases between them. The CDR3 region has the DNA TGTGCCAGCAGCGTTCTTTCTCGGGCGAAGGGCACTGAAGCTTTCTTT. This codes for CASSVLSRAKGTEAFF.

As DNA, the CDR3 is TGTGCCACCGGCCTAGCGGGAAGTGGGGATACGCAGTATTTT. It translates to CATGLAGSGDTQYF. The rearrangement joins TRBV24-1 to TRBJ2-3, with TRBD2 matching over 9 bases. Germline-derived CDR1 and CDR2 are KGHDR and SFDVKD. The trim removed 9 bases at V and 6 bases at J, leaving 9 bases unmatched. The CDR3 covers 14 residues.

Concerning this clone itself: The same CDR3 arises from other DNA sequences in this sample as well. The chain combines TRBV5-1 with TRBJ1-3, with D possibly being TRBD1 (5 bases). Per the germline V gene, CDR1 is SGHRS and CDR2 is YFSETQ. The ends were cut back, 4 bases at V and 0 bases at J, with 11 bases in the middle. The CDR3 covers 15 residues. The CDR3 DNA sequence: TGCGCCAGCAGCGGAACAGGAAACTCTGGAAACACCATATATTTT. Translation: CASSGTGNSGNTIYF.

This chain connects TRBV5-6 to TRBJ1-1; D gene unclear. This CDR3 has 14 amino acids. CDR1 and CDR2 (germline): SGHDT, YYEEEE. V lost 0 bases and J 1 base, leaving 7 bases between the germline ends. The CDR3 nucleotides are TGTGCCAGCAGCTTGGGTTGGGGGAACACTGAAGCTTTCTTT. This translates into CASSLGWGNTEAFF.

This rearrangement joins TRBV18 to TRBJ1-3; the D is unclear. V was shortened by 1 base and J by 4 bases, with 8 bases between the two germline ends. The V gene's germline CDR1 is KGHSH and CDR2 LQKENI. The CDR3 loop spans 14 amino acids. CDR3: CASSPLRWGNTIYF. The CDR3 region has the DNA TGTGCCAGCTCACCACTACGTTGGGGAAACACCATATATTTT.

The J gene is TRBJ2-1, the V gene TRBV6-4; D gene uncertain. Trimming took off 3 bases at V and 8 bases at J, with 14 bases between the two ends. Per germline, CDR1 MRHNA and CDR2 SNTAGT. The CDR3 contains 14 residues. Here the CDR3 reads CASSEAPNYDEQFF. The CDR3 nucleotides read TGTGCCAGCAGTGAAGCCCCAAATTACGATGAGCAGTTCTTC.

This clone appeared once. CDR3 residues: CASSLIRENYGYTF. The CDR3 bases are TGTGCCAGCAGCTTAATTCGGGAGAACTATGGCTACACCTTC. The chain links TRBV11-3 to TRBJ1-2; D is unresolved. Germline CDR1 and CDR2: SGHNT and YENEEA. Trimming removed 2 bases at V and 2 bases at J, with 9 bases between. This CDR3 comprises 14 residues.

V usage is TRBV28 and J usage is TRBJ1-1; D remains unclear. V shed 5 bases and J shed 3 bases, with 4 bases lying between them. This CDR3 is 11 amino acids long. CDR1 and CDR2 from the germline V gene are MDHEN and SYDVKM. CDR3 bases: TGTGCCAGCAGTCTCGACACTGAAGCTTTCTTT. It specifies CASSLDTEAFF.

The chain links TRBV9 to TRBJ2-1; D is unclear. The CDR3 covers 17 residues. Germline V CDR1 and CDR2: SGDLS, YYNGEE. V was trimmed by 0 bases and J by 0 bases, leaving 13 bases between them. As DNA, the CDR3 is TGTGCCAGCAGCGTAGCCATTACAGCGAGCTCCTACAATGAGCAGTTCTTC. This encodes CASSVAITASSYNEQFF.

The chain couples TRBV12-3 or TRBV12-4 to TRBJ2-1; no reliable D call. Between the trimmed V and J ends, which lost 4 bases and 3 bases, there was a span of 4 bases. This CDR3 comprises 12 residues. The CDR3 region has the DNA TGTGCCAGCAGTTCCCGCTACAATGAGCAGTTCTTC. Its translation is CASSSRYNEQFF.

The chain recombines TRBV6-5 with TRBJ1-6; D call uncertain. CDR1 is MNHEY and CDR2 is SVGAGI in the germline V gene. V lost 8 bases and J lost 10, with 12 bases in between. The length of the CDR3 is 12 residues. DNA of the CDR3: TGTGCCAGCGGGAACAACCAGTCACCCCTCCACTTT. Its translation is CASGNNQSPLHF.

The V call is TRBV3-1 (or the pseudogene TRBV3-2), the J call TRBJ2-1; no reliable D call. The CDR3 is 14 residues long. CDR1 and CDR2 from the germline V gene are LGHDT and YNNKEL (reference sequence). Trimming stripped 0 bases from V and 2 bases from J, with 5 bases between. CDR3 DNA: TGTGCCAGCAGCCAAGATCGGGCCTACAATGAGCAGTTCTTC. Translation gives CASSQDRAYNEQFF.

The chain joins TRBV11-2 to TRBJ1-2; TRBD1 agrees at 8 bases. Per the germline V gene, CDR1 is SGHAT and CDR2 is FQNNGV. V lost 5 bases and J lost 4; bases outside the gene matches: 3. CDR3 length: 13 amino acids. CDR3 sequence: CASSTTGVYGYTF. CDR3 sequence (DNA): TGTGCCAGCAGCACGACAGGGGTCTATGGCTACACCTTC.

The gene calls are TRBV9 and TRBJ2-7, with TRBD2 as a possible D gene (7 bases). The V and J ends lost 0 bases and 4 bases respectively, with 14 bases between them. Germline CDR1 SGDLS, CDR2 YYNGEE. The CDR3 runs to 15 residues. The CDR3 protein is CASSVAGGPGYEQYF. The CDR3 DNA is TGTGCCAGCAGCGTAGCCGGGGGGCCCGGTTACGAGCAGTACTTC.

CDR3 loop: CASSPYYRGGVDTEAFF. CDR3 DNA sequence: TGTGCCAGCTCACCATATTACAGGGGAGGTGTAGACACTGAAGCTTTCTTT. The chain combines TRBV18 with TRBJ1-1; TRBD1 matches 7 bases. Germline CDR1 is KGHSH and CDR2 is LQKENI. V lost 2 bases, J lost 3 bases, and 12 bases stayed unmatched. This CDR3 has 17 amino acids. The entire variable domain, with the rest obtained from reference TRBV18 and TRBJ1-1, is as follows: NAGVMQNPRHLVRRRGQEARLRCSPMKGHSHVYWYRQLPEEGLKFMVYLQKENIIDESGMPKERFSAEFPKEGPSILRIQQVVRGDSAAYFCASSPYYRGGVDTEAFFGQGTRLTVV.

This clone has only one observation. The rearrangement links TRBV6-5 to TRBJ2-3; 8 nucleotides match TRBD1. After removal of 6 bases from V and 0 bases from J, the junction contained 2 bases not matched to a gene. This CDR3 has 14 residues. Germline CDR1 is MNHEY and CDR2 is SVGAGI. CDR3 region: CASRRQGSTDTQYF. CDR3 DNA sequence: TGTGCCAGCAGAAGACAGGGGAGCACAGATACGCAGTATTTT.

This clone was picked up one time. V is TRBV6-2 or TRBV6-3 and J is TRBJ1-2; D unresolved. Between the trimmed V and J ends, which lost 4 bases and 2 bases, there was a span of 5 bases. CDR3 length: 12 amino acids. Germline CDR1 is MNHEY and CDR2 is SVGEGT. DNA of the CDR3: TGTGCCAGCAGTTTTTGGAACTATGGCTACACCTTC. As protein: CASSFWNYGYTF.

This clone was seen once. The genes are TRBV27 and TRBJ2-1, with TRBD2 identical over 9 bases. CDR3 size: 16 residues. Germline loops: CDR1 MNHEY, CDR2 SMNVEV (reference sequence). With V trimmed by 2 bases and J by 8 bases, 10 bases remained unmatched. The chain's CDR3 is CASSLKVAGDLDEQFF. The CDR3, as DNA: TGTGCCAGCAGTTTAAAGGTAGCGGGAGATTTGGATGAGCAGTTCTTC.

The chain links TRBV19 to TRBJ2-7, with 12 bases that match TRBD2. In germline, CDR1 is LNHDA, CDR2 SQIVND (reference sequence). The CDR3 covers 15 residues. Trimming at V came to 4 bases and at J to 4 bases, leaving 5 bases not matched to a gene. In nucleotides, the CDR3 is TGTGCCAGTAGTAACCAGACTAGCGGGAGTTACGAGCAGTACTTC. The encoded protein is CASSNQTSGSYEQYF.

This clone was counted once. This chain connects TRBV27 to TRBJ1-1; a weak D match, TRBD1 (6 bases). Trimming took off 5 bases at V and 4 bases at J, with 20 bases between the two ends. The CDR3 totals 16 residues. Looked up from germline, CDR1 is MNHEY and CDR2 is SMNVEV (reference sequence). The chain's CDR3 is CASSPMGGGGGTEAFF. As DNA, the CDR3 is TGTGCCAGCAGTCCTATGGGGGGCGGAGGGGGCACTGAAGCTTTCTTT.

The J gene is TRBJ2-4, the V gene TRBV28, with D uncertain. Per the germline V gene, CDR1 is MDHEN and CDR2 is SYDVKM. This CDR3 spans 15 amino acids. V lost 4 bases and J 0 bases, leaving 10 bases between the germline ends. The CDR3 DNA reads TGTGCCAGCAGTTATGATAGGAGAGCCAAAAACATTCAGTACTTC. Translation gives CASSYDRRAKNIQYF.

The chain joins TRBV6-5 to TRBJ1-1, with D perhaps matching TRBD1 (5 bases). The CDR3 extends over 13 amino acids. V was cut by 8 bases and J by 7 bases, with 17 bases left in between. CDR1 is MNHEY and CDR2 is SVGAGI in the germline V gene. This chain's CDR3 is CASRGSGIIEAFF. The DNA of the CDR3 is TGTGCCAGCCGGGGCTCGGGCATTATTGAAGCTTTCTTT.

The CDR3 here is CASSPFNSGDIQYF. The CDR3 DNA reads as TGTGCCAGCAGCCCTTTTAATTCTGGGGACATTCAGTACTTC. This rearrangement joins TRBV7-2 to TRBJ2-4; no clear D gene. Deletions cut 5 bases from V and 8 bases from J, with 16 bases between. CDR3 length: 14 residues. Germline V gene data show CDR1 as SGHTA and CDR2 as FQGNSA.

This clone has just one count. The rearrangement links TRBV30 to TRBJ2-5; D might be TRBD1 (5 bases). CDR1 and CDR2 from the germline V gene are GTSNPN and SVGIG (reference sequence). The CDR3 totals 13 residues. V lost 2 bases to trimming and J lost 1 base, with 8 bases between them. The CDR3 region has the DNA TGTGCCTGGAGTAGGGGTGGCCAAGAGACCCAGTACTTC. Its protein is CAWSRGGQETQYF.